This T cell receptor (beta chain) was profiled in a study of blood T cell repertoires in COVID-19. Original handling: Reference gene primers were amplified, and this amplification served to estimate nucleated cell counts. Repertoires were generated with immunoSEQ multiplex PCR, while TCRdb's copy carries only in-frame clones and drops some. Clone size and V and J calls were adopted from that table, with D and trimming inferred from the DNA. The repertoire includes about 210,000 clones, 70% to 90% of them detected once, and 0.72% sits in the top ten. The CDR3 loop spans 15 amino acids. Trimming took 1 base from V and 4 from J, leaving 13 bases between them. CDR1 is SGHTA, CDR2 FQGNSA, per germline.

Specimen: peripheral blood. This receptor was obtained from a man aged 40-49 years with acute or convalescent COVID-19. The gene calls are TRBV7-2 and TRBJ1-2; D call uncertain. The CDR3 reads CASSLGPAGPYGYTF. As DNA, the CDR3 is TGTGCCAGCAGCTTAGGCCCAGCAGGTCCCTATGGCTACACCTTC.